Detailed here is one TCR beta chain. The sample comes from a study of sequential checkpoint blockade in melanoma. Study context: First-line arms were nivolumab then ipilimumab, or the reverse, randomized 1:1.

CDR1 is SQVTM and CDR2 is ANQGSEA in the germline V gene. The CDR3 totals 13 residues. V lost 7 bases to trimming and J lost 3 bases, with 15 bases between them. Documented treatment: randomized to nivolumab then ipilimumab (arm A) or the reverse (arm B). Sorted cells were live CD3+CD8+, lacking CD19 and CD56, from PBMCs. Sequenced by immunoSEQ multiplex PCR; TCRdb stores in-frame clones only, minus some. The data hold 30,000 to 35,000 clones, with roughly 84% observed a single time. The chain employs TRBV29-1 and TRBJ1-2, with D perhaps matching TRBD1 (6 bases). The origin of this receptor is a human donor with melanoma. Sequencing was performed on CD8+ T cells sorted from blood (inferred from file names), taken from a patient given nivolumab and ipilimumab in sequence. This CDR3 is CSADRPQDYGYTF. CDR3 sequence (DNA): TGCAGCGCTGACAGGCCCCAGGACTATGGCTACACCTTC.